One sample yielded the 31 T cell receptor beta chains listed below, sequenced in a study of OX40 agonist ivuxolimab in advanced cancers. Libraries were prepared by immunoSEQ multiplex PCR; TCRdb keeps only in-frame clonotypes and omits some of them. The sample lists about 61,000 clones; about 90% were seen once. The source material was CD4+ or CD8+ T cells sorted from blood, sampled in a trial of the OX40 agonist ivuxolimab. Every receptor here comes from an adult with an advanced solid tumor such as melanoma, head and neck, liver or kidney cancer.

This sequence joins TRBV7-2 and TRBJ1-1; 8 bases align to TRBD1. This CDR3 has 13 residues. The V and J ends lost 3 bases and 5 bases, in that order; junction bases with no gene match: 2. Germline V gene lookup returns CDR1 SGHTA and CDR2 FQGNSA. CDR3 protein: CASSFRQGTEAFF. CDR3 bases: TGTGCCAGCAGCTTTCGACAGGGGACTGAAGCTTTCTTT.

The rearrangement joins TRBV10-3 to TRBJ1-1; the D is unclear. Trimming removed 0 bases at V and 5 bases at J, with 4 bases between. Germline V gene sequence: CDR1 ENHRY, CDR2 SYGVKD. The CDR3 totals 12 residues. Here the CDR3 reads CAISESLTEAFF. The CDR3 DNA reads TGTGCCATCAGTGAGTCTTTAACTGAAGCTTTCTTT.

This CDR3 is CASSPLGVNTEAFF. The CDR3 coding sequence is TGTGCCAGCTCACCACTAGGAGTGAACACTGAAGCTTTCTTT. J is TRBJ1-1 and V is TRBV18, with D hard to call. Germline-derived CDR1 and CDR2 are KGHSH and LQKENI. V gave up 1 base and J gave up 0 bases, with 6 bases separating them. CDR3 length equals 14 residues.

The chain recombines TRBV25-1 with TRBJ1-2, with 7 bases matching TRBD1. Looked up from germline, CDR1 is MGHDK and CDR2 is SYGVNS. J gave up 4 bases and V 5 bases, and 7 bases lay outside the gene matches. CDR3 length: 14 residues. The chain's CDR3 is CASSLPGQLYGYTF. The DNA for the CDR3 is TGTGCCAGCAGTCTACCGGGACAGCTCTATGGCTACACCTTC.

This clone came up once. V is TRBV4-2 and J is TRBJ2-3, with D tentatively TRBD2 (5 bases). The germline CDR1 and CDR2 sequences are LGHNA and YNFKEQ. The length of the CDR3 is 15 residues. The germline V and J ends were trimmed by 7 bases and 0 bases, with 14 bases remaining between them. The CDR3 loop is CASTRSGSSTDTQYF. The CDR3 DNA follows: TGTGCCAGCACTCGAAGCGGATCTAGCACAGATACGCAGTATTTT.

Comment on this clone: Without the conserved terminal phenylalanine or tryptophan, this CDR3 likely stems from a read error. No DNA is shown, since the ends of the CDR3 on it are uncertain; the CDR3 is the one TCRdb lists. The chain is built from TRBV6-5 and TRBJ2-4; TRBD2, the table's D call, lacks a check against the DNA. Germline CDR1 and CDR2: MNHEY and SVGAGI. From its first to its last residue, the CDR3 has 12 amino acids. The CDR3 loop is CASRPSGRTCYH.

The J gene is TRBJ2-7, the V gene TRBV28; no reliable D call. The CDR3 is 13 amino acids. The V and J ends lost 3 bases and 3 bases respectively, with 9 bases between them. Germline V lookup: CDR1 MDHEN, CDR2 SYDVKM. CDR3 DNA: TGTGCCAGCAGTTTTCCTTCCCTCTACGAGCAGTACTTC. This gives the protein CASSFPSLYEQYF.

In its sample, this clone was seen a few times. As DNA, the CDR3 is TGTGCCAGCAGTGCAGGGCTAGGGCCTTCCTACGAGCAGTACTTC. It specifies CASSAGLGPSYEQYF. The chain joins TRBV28 to TRBJ2-7; D may be TRBD1 (5 bases). The CDR3 consists of 15 residues. The V gene lost 5 bases and the J gene lost 1 base, with 15 bases spanning the gap. CDR1 is MDHEN, CDR2 SYDVKM, per germline.

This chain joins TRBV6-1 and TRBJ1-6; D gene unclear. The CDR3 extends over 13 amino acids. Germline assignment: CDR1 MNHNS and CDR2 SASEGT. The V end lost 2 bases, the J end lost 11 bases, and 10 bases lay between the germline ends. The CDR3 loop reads CASSESQLPPLHF. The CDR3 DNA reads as TGTGCCAGCAGTGAATCCCAGCTCCCACCCCTCCACTTT.

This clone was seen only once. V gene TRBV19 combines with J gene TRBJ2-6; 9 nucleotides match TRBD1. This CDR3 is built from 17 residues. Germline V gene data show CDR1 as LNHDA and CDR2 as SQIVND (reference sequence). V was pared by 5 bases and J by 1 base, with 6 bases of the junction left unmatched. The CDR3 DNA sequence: TGTGCCAGTAGTCTAGGACAGGGGACTTCTGGGGCCAACGTCCTGACTTTC. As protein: CASSLGQGTSGANVLTF.

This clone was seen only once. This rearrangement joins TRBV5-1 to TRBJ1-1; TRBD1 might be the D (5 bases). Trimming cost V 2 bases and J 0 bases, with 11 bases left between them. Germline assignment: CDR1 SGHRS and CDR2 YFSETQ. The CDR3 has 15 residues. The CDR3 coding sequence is TGCGCCAGCAGCTTATCAGGACAAGTGAACACTGAAGCTTTCTTT. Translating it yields CASSLSGQVNTEAFF.

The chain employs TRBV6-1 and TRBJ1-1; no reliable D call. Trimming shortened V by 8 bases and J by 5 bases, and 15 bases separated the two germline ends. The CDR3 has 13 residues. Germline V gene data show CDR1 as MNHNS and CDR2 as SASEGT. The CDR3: CASYWRFKTEAFF. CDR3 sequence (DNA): TGTGCCAGCTACTGGAGGTTTAAGACTGAAGCTTTCTTT.

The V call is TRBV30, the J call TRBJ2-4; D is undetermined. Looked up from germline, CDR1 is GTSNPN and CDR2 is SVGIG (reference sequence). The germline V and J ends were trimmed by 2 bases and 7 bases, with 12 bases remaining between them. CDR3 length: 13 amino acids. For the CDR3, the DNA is TGTGCCTGGAGTATTGGCAAAAGTAACATTCAGTACTTC. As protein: CAWSIGKSNIQYF.

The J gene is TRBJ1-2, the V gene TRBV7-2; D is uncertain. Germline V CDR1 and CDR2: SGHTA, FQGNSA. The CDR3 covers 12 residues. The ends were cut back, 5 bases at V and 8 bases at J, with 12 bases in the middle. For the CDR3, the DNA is TGTGCCAGCAGCCCTAGTGGGGAGGGCTACACCTTC. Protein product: CASSPSGEGYTF.

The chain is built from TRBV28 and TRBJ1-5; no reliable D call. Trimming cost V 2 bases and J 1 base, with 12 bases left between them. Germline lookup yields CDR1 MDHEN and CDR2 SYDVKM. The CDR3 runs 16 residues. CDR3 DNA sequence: TGTGCCAGCAGTTTAAATTCAGTGATGAGCAATCAGCCCCAGCATTTT. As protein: CASSLNSVMSNQPQHF.

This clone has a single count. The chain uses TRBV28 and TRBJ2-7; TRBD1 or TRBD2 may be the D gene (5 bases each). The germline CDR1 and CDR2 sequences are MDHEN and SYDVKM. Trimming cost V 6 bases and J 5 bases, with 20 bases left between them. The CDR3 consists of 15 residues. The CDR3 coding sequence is TGTGCCAGCAGAAAGGGAGCAAACAGGCTAGACGAGCAGTACTTC. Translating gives CASRKGANRLDEQYF.

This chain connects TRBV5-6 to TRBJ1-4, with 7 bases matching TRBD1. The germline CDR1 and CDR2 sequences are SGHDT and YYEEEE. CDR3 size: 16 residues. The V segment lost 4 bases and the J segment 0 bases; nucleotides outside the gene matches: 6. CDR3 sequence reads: CASSGNTGATNEKLFF. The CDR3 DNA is TGTGCCAGCAGCGGAAATACAGGGGCAACTAATGAAAAACTGTTTTTT.

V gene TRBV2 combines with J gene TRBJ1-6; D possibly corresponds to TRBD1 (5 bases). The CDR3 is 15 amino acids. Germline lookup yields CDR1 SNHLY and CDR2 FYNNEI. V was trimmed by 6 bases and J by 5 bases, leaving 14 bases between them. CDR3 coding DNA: TGTGCCAGCAGGGAACAGGAGTTAAATAATTCACCCCTCCACTTT. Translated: CASREQELNNSPLHF.

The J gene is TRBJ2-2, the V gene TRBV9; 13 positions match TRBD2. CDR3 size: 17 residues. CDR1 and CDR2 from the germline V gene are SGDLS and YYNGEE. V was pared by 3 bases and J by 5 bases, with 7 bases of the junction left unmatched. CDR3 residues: CASSEQRTSGRTGELFF. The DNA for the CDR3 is TGTGCCAGCAGCGAACAAAGGACTAGCGGGAGAACCGGGGAGCTGTTTTTT.

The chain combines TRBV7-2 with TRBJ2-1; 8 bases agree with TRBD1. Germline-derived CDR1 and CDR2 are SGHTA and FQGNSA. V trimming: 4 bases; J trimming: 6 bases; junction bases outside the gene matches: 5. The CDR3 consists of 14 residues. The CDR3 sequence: CASSSPGTGNEQFF. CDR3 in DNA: TGTGCCAGCAGCTCCCCAGGGACAGGCAATGAGCAGTTCTTC.

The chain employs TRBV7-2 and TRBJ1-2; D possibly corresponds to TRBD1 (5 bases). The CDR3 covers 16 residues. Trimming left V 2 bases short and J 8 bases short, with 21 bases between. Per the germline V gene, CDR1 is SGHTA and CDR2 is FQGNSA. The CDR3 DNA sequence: TGTGCCAGCAGCTTAAGGACCGAACAAACAGGAAAAGGCTACACCTTC. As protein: CASSLRTEQTGKGYTF.

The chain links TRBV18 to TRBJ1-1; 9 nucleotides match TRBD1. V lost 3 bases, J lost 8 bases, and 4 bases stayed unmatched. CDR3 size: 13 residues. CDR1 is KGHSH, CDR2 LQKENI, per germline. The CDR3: CASSPVQGAEAFF. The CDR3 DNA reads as TGTGCCAGCTCACCCGTACAGGGGGCCGAAGCTTTCTTT.

In nucleotides, the CDR3 is TGTGCCAGCAGCTTAAGTCCATTGAGGGACACTGAAGCTTTCTTT. Encoded protein: CASSLSPLRDTEAFF. The chain carries TRBV11-2 and TRBJ1-1; D gene ambiguous. CDR1 SGHAT and CDR2 FQNNGV come from the germline V gene. V was pared by 2 bases and J by 3 bases, with 13 bases between. The CDR3 is 15 residues long.

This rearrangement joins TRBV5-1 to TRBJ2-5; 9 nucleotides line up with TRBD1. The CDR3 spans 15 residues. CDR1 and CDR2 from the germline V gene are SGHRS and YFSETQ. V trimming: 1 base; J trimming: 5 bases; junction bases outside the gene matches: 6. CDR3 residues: CASSLRQGVGETQYF. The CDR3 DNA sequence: TGCGCCAGCAGCTTGCGACAGGGGGTTGGGGAGACCCAGTACTTC.

The CDR3 DNA sequence: TGTGCCAGCAGTGAACGGGGGGGTTGGGTCAATGAGCAGTTCTTC. This translates into CASSERGGWVNEQFF. V gene TRBV2 combines with J gene TRBJ2-1, with 8 nucleotides matching TRBD2. J gave up 6 bases and V 2 bases, and 6 bases lay outside the gene matches. Germline-derived CDR1 and CDR2 are SNHLY and FYNNEI. This CDR3 region has 15 residues.

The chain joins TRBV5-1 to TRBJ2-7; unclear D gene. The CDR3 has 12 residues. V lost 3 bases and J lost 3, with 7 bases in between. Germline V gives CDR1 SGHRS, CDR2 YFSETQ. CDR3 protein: CASSSDNYEQYF. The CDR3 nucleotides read TGCGCCAGCAGCTCAGACAACTACGAGCAGTACTTC.

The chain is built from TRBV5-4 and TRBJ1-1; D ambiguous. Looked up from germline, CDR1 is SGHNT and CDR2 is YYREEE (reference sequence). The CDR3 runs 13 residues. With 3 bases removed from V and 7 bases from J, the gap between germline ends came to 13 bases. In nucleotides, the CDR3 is TGTGCCAGCAGCTCCGGGTTCGGGAGTGAAGCTTTCTTT. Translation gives CASSSGFGSEAFF. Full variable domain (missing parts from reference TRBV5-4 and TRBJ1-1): ETGVTQSPTHLIKTRGQQVTLRCSSQSGHNTVSWYQQALGQGPQFIFQYYREEENGRGNFPPRFSGLQFPNYSSELNVNALELDDSALYLCASSSGFGSEAFFGQGTRLTVV.

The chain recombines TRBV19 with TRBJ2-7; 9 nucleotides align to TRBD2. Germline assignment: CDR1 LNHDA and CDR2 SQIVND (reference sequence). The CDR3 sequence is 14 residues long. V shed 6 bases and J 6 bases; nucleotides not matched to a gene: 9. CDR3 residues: CASRRVGTSSEQYF. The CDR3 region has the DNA TGTGCCAGTAGGCGGGTCGGGACTAGCTCCGAGCAGTACTTC.

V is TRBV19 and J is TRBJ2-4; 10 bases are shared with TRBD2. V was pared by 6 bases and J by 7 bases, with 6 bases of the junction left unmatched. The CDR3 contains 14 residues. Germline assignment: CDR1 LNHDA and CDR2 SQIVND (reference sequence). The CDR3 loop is CASRVAGGPNIQYF. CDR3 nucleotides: TGTGCCAGTAGGGTAGCGGGAGGTCCGAACATTCAGTACTTC. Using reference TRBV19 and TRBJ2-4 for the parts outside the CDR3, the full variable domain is DGGITQSPKYLFRKEGQNVTLSCEQNLNHDAMYWYRQDPGQGLRLIYYSQIVNDFQKGDIAEGYSVSREKKESFPLTVTSAQKNPTAFYLCASRVAGGPNIQYFGAGTRLSVL.

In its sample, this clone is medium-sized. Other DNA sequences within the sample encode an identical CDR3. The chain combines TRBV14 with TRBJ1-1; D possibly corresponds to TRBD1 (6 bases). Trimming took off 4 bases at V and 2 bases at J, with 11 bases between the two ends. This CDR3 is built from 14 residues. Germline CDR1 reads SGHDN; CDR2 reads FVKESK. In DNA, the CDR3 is TGTGCCAGCAGCCCAGGACAGTTCAACACTGAAGCTTTCTTT. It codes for CASSPGQFNTEAFF.

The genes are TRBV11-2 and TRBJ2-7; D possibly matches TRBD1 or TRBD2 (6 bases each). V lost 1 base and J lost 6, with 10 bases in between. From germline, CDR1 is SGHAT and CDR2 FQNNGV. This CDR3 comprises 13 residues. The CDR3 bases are TGTGCCAGCAGCTTAGGGGGGGCTGGCGAGCAGTACTTC. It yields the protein CASSLGGAGEQYF.